This entry features one T cell receptor beta chain sequence. It lacks a known antigen. There are no base qualities to consult, and no much larger clone falls within one base. TCRbeta CDR3 regions were amplified from genomic DNA by means of the immunoSEQ Assay, a bias-controlled multiplex PCR. From the authors' description of their analysis: The number of nucleated cells in each sample was estimated by amplification of reference gene primers within the assay. To quantify the absolute abundance of each unique TCRbeta CDR3 rearrangement, sequence reads were collapsed and filtered. For each sample, productive Simpson clonality was calculated as the square root of Simpson's diversity index across productive rearrangements. TCRdb mirrors the immuneACCESS table, restricted to in-frame sequences. Some clones are absent from its copies; in checked studies, under half trace to an unresolved V gene, and the reason for the others is unknown. V, J and clone size were drawn from that table, and D and trimming were deduced from the DNA. This sample is represented by around 170,000 clones; approximately 83% of them were singletons. The top ten clonotypes cover 10% to 15% of the sample.

Samples from volunteer blood donors who had recovered from COVID-19 were contributed by a second Seattle source. The collaborating institutions used their own protocols to collect whole blood in K2EDTA tubes. For TCRbeta analysis, collaborator samples were shipped as frozen whole blood, as isolated PBMCs, or as DNA extracted from either sample type. These data originate in a study of blood T cell repertoires in COVID-19 (dated by TCRdb to 2018 to 2020). In the study overall: Collaborator samples came from the United States, Italy and Spain and covered acute and convalescent phases of COVID-19. The repertoires were released in a freely available public database meant as a resource for research on the immune response to SARS-CoV-2. The samples were drawn from the first 160 participants of the ongoing ImmuneRACE study and from under 1,500 subjects provided by 6 global collaborators. Deeply sampled blood TCRbeta repertoires from subjects exposed to, actively infected with, or recovered from COVID-19 were included in the dataset. The sample metadata nearly always contained a de-identified subject ID, COVID-19 status, age in years and sex. The prospective study material was composed of cDNA or gDNA derived from T cells, B-cell-depleted T cells, or PBMCs. Where available, HLA class I and class II types were obtained from metadata supplied by the sample provider rather than from assay-based typing.

Study-level results and caveats: The quantity of clinical and demographic metadata differed by source and by participant and was supplied without curation.

V lost 0 bases and J lost 6 bases, and the count of bases not matched to a germline gene is 6. From a lookup of the germline V gene (reference sequence), CDR1 and CDR2 are LNHNV and YYDKDF. From the cysteine up to the phenylalanine, the CDR3 has a length of 16 residues. The only DNA kept is the CDR3, 48 bases in frame from the first base. Material for sequencing was peripheral blood. The sequence was obtained from an older man who had recovered from COVID-19. The receptor chain draws on TRBV15 and TRBJ2-7; TRBD2 lines up with 12 middle nucleotides. The base sequence is TGTGCCACCAGCAGAGATCTTGCTAGCGGGAGGGGCGAGCAGTACTTC. It translates to CATSRDLASGRGEQYF.